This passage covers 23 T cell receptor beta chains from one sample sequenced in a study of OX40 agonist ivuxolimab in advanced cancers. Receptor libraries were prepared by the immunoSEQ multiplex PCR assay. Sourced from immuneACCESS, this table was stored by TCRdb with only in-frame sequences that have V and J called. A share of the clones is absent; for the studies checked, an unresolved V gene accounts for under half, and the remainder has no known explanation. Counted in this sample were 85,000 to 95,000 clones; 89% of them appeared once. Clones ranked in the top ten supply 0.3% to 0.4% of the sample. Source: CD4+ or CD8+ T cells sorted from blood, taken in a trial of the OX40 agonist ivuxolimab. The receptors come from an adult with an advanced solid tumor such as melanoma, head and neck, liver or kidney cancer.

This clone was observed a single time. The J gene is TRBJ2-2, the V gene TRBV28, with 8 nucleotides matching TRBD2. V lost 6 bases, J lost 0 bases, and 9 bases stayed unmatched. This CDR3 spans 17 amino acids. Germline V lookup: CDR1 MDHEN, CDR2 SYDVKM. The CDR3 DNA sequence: TGTGCCAGCAGCCCCCCGGGGGGGCGTACGAACACCGGGGAGCTGTTTTTT. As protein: CASSPPGGRTNTGELFF.

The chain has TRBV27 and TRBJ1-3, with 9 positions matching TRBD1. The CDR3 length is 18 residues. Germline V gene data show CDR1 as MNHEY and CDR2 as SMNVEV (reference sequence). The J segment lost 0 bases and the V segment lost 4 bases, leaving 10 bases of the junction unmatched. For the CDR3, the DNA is TGTGCCAGCAGTTCCGGGACAGGGAGGGGATACTCTGGAAACACCATATATTTT. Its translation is CASSSGTGRGYSGNTIYF.

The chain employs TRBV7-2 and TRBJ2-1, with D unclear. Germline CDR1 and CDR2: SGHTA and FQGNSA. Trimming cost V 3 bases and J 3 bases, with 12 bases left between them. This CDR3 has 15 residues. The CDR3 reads CASSLAAALYNEQFF. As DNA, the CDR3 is TGTGCCAGCAGCTTGGCCGCGGCGCTCTACAATGAGCAGTTCTTC.

The CDR3 loop reads CASSIRQGKTDTQYF. The CDR3 region has the DNA TGTGCCAGCAGCATCAGACAGGGGAAGACAGATACGCAGTATTTT. This rearrangement joins TRBV21-1 to TRBJ2-3; TRBD1, the table's D call, lacks a check against the DNA. TRBV21-1 is given as a pseudogene. The CDR3 is 15 amino acids.

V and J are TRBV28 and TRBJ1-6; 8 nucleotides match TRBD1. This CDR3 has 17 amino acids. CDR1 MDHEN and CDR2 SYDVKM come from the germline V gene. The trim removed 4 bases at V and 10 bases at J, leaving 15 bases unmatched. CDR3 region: CASSSPGGQGMVSPLHF. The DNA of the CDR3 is TGTGCCAGCAGTTCCCCCGGCGGACAGGGAATGGTATCACCCCTCCACTTT.

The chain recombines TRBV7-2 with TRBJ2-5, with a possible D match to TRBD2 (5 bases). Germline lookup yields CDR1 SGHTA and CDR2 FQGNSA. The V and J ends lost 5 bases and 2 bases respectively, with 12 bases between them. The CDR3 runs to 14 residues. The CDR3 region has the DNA TGTGCCAGCAGCCTCCACGGGGATCAAGAGACCCAGTACTTC. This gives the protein CASSLHGDQETQYF.

The CDR3 nucleotides are TGTGCCAGCAGCGTACAGGGGGCCCCCGCCTCTGAAGCTTTCTTT. Translation gives CASSVQGAPASEAFF. The chain carries TRBV7-3 and TRBJ1-1; TRBD1 aligns across 9 bases. J gave up 6 bases and V 5 bases, and 10 bases lay outside the gene matches. Germline-derived CDR1 and CDR2 are SGHTA and FQGTGA. The length of the CDR3 is 15 residues. The entire variable domain, with the rest obtained from reference TRBV7-3 and TRBJ1-1, is as follows: GAGVSQTPSNKVTEKGKYVELRCDPISGHTALYWYRQSLGQGPEFLIYFQGTGAADDSGLPNDRFFAVRPEGSVSTLKIQRTERGDSAVYLCASSVQGAPASEAFFGQGTRLTVV.

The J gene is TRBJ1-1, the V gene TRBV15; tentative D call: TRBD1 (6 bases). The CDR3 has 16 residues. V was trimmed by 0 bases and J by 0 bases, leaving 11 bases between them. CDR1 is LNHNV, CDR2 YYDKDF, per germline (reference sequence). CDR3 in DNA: TGTGCCACCAGCAGAGACCTTGGACAGCTGAACACTGAAGCTTTCTTT. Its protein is CATSRDLGQLNTEAFF.

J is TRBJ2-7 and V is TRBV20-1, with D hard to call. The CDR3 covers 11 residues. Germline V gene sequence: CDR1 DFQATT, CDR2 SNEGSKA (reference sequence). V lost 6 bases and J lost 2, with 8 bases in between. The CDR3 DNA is TGCAGTGCCTCCGCGCCCTACGAGCAGTACTTC. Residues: CSASAPYEQYF.

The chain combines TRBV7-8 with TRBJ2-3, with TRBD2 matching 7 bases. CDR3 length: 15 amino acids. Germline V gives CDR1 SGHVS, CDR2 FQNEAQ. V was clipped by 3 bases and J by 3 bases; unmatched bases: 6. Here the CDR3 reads CASSLRLAGTDTQYF. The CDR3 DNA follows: TGTGCCAGCAGCTTGCGACTAGCTGGTACAGATACGCAGTATTTT.

The CDR3 DNA reads as TGTGCCAGCAGCCGAGGGGGGTCTCCGGGGGATGAGCAGTTCTTC. It codes for CASSRGGSPGDEQFF. The rearrangement links TRBV4-2 to TRBJ2-1; D tentatively fits TRBD1 or TRBD2 (6 bases each). CDR1 is LGHNA and CDR2 is YNFKEQ in the germline V gene. The germline V and J ends were trimmed by 4 bases and 8 bases, with 18 bases remaining between them. This CDR3 contains 15 residues.

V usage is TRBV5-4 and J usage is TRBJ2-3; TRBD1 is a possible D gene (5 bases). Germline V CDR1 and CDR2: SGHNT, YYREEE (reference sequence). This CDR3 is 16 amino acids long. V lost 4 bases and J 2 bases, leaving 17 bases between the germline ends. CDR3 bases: TGTGCCAGCAGCAGGGCAGGGCGTAGGTCCACAGATACGCAGTATTTT. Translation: CASSRAGRRSTDTQYF.

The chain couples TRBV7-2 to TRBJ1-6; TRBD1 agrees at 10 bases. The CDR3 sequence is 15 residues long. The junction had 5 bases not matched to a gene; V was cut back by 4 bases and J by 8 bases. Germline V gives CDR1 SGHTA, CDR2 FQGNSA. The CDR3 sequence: CASSSTGTGDSPLHF. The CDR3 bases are TGTGCCAGCAGCTCCACCGGGACAGGGGATTCACCCCTCCACTTT.

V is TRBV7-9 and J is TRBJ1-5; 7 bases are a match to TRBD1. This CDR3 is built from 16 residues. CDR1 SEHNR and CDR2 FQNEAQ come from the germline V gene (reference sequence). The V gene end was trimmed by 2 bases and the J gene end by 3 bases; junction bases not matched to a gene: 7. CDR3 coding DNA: TGTGCCAGCAGCTTATTTGTCGGGACAGCCAATCAGCCCCAGCATTTT. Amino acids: CASSLFVGTANQPQHF.

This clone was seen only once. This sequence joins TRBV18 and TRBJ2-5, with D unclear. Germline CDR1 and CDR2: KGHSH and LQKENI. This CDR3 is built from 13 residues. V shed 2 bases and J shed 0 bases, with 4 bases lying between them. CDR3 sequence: CASSPTDQETQYF. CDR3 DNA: TGTGCCAGCTCACCAACAGACCAAGAGACCCAGTACTTC.

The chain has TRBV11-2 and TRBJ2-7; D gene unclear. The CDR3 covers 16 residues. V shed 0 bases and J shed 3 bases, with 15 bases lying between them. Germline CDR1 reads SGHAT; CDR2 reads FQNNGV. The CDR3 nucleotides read TGTGCCAGCAGCTTAGACAGAGTCGACCAAAGCTACGAGCAGTACTTC. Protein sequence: CASSLDRVDQSYEQYF.

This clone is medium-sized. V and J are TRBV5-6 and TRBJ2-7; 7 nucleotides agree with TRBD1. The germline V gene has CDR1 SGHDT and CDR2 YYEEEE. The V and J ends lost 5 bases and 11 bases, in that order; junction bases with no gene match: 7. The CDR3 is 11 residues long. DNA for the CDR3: TGTGCCAGCAGTGTTACCGGGACAGAGTACTTC. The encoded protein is CASSVTGTEYF.

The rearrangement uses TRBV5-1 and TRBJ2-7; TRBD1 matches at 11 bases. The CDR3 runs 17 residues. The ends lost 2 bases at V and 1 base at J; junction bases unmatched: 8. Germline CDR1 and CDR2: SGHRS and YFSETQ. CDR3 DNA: TGCGCCAGCAGCTTTAGTACCGGGACAGGGGGTTCCTACGAGCAGTACTTC. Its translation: CASSFSTGTGGSYEQYF.

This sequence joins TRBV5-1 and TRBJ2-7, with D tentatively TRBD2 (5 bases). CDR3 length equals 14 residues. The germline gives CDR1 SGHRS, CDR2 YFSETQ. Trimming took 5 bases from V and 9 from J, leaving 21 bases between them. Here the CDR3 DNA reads TGCGCCAGCAGTACGAGCGACCCGTCCGGAGGGCAGTACTTC. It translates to CASSTSDPSGGQYF.

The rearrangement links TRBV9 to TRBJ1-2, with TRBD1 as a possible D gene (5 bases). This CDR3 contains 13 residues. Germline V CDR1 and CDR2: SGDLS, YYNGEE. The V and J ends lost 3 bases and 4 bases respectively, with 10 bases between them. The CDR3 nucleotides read TGTGCCAGCAGCGATATGACAGTCTATGGCTACACCTTC. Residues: CASSDMTVYGYTF.

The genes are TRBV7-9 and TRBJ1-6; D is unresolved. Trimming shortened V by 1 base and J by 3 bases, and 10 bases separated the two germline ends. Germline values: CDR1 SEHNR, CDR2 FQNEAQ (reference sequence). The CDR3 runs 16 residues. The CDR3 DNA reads TGTGCCAGCAGCTTAGGCAGCGGAGGCTATAATTCACCCCTCCACTTT. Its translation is CASSLGSGGYNSPLHF.

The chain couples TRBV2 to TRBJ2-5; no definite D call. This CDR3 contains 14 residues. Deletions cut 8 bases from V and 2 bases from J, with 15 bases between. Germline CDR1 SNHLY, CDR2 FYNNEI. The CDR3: CASRLGSSQETQYF. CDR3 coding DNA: TGTGCCAGCCGCCTCGGGTCATCACAAGAGACCCAGTACTTC.

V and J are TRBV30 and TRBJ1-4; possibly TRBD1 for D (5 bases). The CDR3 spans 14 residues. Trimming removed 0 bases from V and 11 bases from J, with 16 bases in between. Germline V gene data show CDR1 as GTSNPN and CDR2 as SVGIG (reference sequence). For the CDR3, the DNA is TGTGCCTGGAGTGTTTGGGGGAGCGGCAAGAAACTGTTTTTT. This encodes CAWSVWGSGKKLFF.